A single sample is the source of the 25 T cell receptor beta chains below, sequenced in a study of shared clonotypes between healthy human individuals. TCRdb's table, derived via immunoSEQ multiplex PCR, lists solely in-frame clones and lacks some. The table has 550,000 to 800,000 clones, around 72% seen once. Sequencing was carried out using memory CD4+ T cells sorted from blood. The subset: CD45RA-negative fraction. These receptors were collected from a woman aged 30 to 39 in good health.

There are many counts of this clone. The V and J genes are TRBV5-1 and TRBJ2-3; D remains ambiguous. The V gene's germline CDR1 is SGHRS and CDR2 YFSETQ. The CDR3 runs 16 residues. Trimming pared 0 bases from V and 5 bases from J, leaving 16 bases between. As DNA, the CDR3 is TGCGCCAGCAGCTTGGCAACCACCCTCCCGGGAGATACGCAGTATTTT. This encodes CASSLATTLPGDTQYF.

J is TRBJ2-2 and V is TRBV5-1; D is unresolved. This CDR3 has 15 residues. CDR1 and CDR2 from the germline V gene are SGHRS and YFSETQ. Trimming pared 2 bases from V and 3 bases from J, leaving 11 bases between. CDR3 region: CASSLGQADTGELFF. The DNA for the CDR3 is TGCGCCAGCAGCTTAGGCCAGGCCGACACCGGGGAGCTGTTTTTT.

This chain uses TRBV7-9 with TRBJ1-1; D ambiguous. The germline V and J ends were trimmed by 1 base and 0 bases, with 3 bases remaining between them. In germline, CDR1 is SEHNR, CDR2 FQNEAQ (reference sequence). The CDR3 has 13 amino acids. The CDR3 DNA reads TGTGCCAGCAGCTTAGTGGTGAACACTGAAGCTTTCTTT. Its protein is CASSLVVNTEAFF.

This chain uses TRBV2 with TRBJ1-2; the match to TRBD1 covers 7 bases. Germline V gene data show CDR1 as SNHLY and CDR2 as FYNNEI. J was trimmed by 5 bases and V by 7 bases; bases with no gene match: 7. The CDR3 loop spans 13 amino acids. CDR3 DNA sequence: TGTGCCAGCAATCGACAGGGCCAGTATGGCTACACCTTC. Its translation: CASNRQGQYGYTF.

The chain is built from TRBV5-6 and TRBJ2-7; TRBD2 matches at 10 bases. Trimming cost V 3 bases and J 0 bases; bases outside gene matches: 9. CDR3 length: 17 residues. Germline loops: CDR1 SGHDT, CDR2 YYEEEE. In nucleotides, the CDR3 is TGTGCCAGCAGCTCCCCGGGCCGGACTAGCGGCTCCTACGAGCAGTACTTC. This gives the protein CASSSPGRTSGSYEQYF.

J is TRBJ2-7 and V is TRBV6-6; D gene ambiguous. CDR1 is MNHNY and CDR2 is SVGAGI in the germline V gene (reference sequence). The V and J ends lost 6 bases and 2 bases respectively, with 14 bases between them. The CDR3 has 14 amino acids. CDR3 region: CASRRDSGTYEQYF. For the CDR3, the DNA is TGTGCCAGCAGGCGTGACTCTGGGACCTACGAGCAGTACTTC.

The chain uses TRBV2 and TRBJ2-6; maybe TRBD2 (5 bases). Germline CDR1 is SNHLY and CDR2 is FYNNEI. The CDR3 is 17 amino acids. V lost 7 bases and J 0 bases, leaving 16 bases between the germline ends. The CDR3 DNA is TGTGCCAGCATCTATAGTAAGCGGAACTCTGGGGCCAACGTCCTGACTTTC. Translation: CASIYSKRNSGANVLTF.

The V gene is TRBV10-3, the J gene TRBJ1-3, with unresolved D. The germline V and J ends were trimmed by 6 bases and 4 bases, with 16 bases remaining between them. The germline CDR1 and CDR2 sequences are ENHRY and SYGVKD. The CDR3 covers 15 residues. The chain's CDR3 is CAIRREQSTGNTIYF. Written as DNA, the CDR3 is TGTGCCATCAGGAGAGAACAGTCGACGGGAAACACCATATATTTT.

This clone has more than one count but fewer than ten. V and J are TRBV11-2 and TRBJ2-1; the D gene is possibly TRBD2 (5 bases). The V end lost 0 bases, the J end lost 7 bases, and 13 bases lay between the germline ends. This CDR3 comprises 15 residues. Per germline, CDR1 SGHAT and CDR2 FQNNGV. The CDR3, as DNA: TGTGCCAGCAGCTTAGAGGACTCCAGGCTAAATGAGCAGTTCTTC. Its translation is CASSLEDSRLNEQFF.

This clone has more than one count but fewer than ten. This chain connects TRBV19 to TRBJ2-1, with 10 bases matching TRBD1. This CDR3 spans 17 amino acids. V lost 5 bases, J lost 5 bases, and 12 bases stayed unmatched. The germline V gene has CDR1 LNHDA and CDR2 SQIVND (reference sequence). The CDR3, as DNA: TGTGCCAGTAGTTCGGGACAGGGGAATCCAGGGCACAATGAGCAGTTCTTC. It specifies CASSSGQGNPGHNEQFF.

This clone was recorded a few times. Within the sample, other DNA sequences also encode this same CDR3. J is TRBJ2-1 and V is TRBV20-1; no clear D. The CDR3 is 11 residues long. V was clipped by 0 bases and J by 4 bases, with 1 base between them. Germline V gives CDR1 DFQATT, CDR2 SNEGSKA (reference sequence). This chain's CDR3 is CSAREYNEQFF. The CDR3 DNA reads TGCAGTGCTAGAGAATACAATGAGCAGTTCTTC.

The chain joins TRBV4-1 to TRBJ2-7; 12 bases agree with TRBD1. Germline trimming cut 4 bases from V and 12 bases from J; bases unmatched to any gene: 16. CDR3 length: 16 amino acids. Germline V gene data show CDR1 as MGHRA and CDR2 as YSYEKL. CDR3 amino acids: CASSPADGTGGWGRYF. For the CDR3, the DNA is TGCGCCAGCAGCCCGGCGGACGGGACAGGGGGCTGGGGGCGGTACTTC.

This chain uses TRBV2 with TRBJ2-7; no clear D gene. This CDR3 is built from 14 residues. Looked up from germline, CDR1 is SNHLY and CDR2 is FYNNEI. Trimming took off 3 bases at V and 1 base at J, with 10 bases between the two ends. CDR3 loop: CASSEQATSYEQYF. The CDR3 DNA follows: TGTGCCAGCAGTGAGCAGGCGACATCCTACGAGCAGTACTTC.

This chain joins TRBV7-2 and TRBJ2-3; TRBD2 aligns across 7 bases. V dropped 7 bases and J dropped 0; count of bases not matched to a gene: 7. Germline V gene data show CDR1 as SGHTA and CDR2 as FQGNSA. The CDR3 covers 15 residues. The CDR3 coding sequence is TGTGCCAGCACCTGGGGGGGGATCAGCACAGATACGCAGTATTTT. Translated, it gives CASTWGGISTDTQYF.

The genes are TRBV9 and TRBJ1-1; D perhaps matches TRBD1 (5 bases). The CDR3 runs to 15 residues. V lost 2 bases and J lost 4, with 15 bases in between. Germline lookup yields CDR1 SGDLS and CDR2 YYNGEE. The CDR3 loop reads CASSVRPGAGTEAFF. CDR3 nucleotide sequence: TGTGCCAGCAGCGTCCGACCCGGGGCGGGCACTGAAGCTTTCTTT.

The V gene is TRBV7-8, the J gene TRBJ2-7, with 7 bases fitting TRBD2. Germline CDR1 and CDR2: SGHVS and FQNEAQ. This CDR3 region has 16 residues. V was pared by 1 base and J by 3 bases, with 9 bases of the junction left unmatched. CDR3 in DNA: TGTGCCAGCAGCTTAGGCCCTCTTACTAGCGTCTACGAGCAGTACTTC. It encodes CASSLGPLTSVYEQYF.

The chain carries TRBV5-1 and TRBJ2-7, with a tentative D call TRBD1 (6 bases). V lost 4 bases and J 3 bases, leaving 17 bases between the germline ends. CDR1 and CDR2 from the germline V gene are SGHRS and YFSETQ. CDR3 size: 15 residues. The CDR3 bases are TGCGCCAGCAGCCTGACAGGAGAAGAGTTCTACGAGCAGTACTTC. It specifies CASSLTGEEFYEQYF.

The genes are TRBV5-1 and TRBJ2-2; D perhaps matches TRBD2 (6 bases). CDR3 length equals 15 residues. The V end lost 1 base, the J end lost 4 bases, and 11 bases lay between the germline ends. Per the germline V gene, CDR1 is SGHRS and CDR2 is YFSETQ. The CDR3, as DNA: TGCGCCAGCAGCTTGTCGGGAGTAGGCACCGGGGAGCTGTTTTTT. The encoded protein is CASSLSGVGTGELFF.

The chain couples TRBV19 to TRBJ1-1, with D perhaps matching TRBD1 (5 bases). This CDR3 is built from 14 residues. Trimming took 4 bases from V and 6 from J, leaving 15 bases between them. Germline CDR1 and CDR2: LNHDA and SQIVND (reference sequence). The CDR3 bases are TGTGCCAGTAGTAAACAGGTGTCTGCCCCTGAAGCTTTCTTT. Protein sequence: CASSKQVSAPEAFF.

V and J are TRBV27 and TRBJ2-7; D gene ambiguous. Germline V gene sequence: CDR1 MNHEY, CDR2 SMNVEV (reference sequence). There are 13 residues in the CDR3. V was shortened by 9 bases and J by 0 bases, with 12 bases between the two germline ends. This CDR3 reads CASRRQDSYEQYF. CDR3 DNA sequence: TGTGCCAGTCGCAGGCAGGACTCCTACGAGCAGTACTTC.

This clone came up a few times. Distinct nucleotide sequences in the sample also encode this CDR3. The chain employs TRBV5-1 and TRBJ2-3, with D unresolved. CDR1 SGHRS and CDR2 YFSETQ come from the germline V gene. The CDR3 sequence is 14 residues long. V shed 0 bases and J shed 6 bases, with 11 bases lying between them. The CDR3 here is CASSLGAETDTQYF. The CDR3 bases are TGCGCCAGCAGCTTGGGTGCGGAGACGGATACGCAGTATTTT.

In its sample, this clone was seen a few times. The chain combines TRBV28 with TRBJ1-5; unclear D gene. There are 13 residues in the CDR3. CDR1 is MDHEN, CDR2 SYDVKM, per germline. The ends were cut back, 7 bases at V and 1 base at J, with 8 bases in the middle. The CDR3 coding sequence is TGTGCCAGCATCGGACTGAGCAATCAGCCCCAGCATTTT. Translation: CASIGLSNQPQHF.

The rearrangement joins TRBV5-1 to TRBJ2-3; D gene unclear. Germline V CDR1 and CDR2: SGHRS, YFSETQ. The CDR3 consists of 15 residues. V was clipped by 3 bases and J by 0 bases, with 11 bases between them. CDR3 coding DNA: TGCGCCAGCAGCTCTTTGGGGTCTAGCACAGATACGCAGTATTTT. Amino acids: CASSSLGSSTDTQYF. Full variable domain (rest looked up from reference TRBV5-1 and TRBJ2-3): KAGVTQTPRYLIKTRGQQVTLSCSPISGHRSVSWYQQTPGQGLQFLFEYFSETQRNKGNFPGRFSGRQFSNSRSEMNVSTLELGDSALYLCASSSLGSSTDTQYFGPGTRLTVL.

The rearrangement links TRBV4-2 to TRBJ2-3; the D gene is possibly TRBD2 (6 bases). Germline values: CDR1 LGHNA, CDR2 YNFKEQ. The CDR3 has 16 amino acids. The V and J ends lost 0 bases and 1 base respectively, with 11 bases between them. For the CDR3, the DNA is TGTGCCAGCAGCCAAGATGCGGGAAGGGGCACAGATACGCAGTATTTT. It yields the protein CASSQDAGRGTDTQYF.

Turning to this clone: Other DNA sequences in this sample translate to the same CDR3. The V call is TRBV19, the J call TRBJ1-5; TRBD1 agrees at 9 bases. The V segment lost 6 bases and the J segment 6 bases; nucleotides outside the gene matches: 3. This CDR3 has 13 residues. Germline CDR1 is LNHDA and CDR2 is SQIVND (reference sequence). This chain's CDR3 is CASSRTGVQPQHF. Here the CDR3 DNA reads TGTGCCAGTAGCCGGACAGGGGTTCAGCCCCAGCATTTT. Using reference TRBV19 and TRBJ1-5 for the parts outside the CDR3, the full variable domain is DGGITQSPKYLFRKEGQNVTLSCEQNLNHDAMYWYRQDPGQGLRLIYYSQIVNDFQKGDIAEGYSVSREKKESFPLTVTSAQKNPTAFYLCASSRTGVQPQHFGDGTRLSIL.